Given below is one T cell receptor (beta chain) in context. The antigen remains undetermined. These data are taken from a study of vaccination and CD4 T cells after COVID-19. Study as a whole: Each participant underwent a two-dose regimen of either the BNT162b2 or the mRNA-1273 vaccine.

An Oncomine TCR Beta short-read assay was used to sequence the DNA from cultured CD4+ T cells. TCRdb called the PCR reads again in MiXCR, with one record for every CDR3 protein. The data hold roughly 28,000 distinct CDR3 sequences, with roughly 57% observed a single time. Germline V gives CDR1 MNHNS, CDR2 SASEGT. The CDR3 contains 18 residues. The trim removed 4 bases at V and 7 bases at J, leaving 17 bases unmatched. Documented treatment: approximately nine-day PBMC culture with coronavirus spike peptide pools or control peptides (ViraFEST assay). Negative-selection isolation of CD4+ T cells was performed after around ten days of culture.

The genes are TRBV6-1 and TRBJ1-4, with 8 nucleotides matching TRBD1. This receptor was taken from a human donor who received a COVID-19 vaccine. The sample consisted of CD4+ T cells from blood, cultured in vitro, taken after SARS-CoV-2 vaccination. This CDR3 reads CASSGWGAPGRGREKLFF. The CDR3 DNA reads TGTGCCAGCAGTGGATGGGGGGCGCCTGGCAGGGGGCGTGAAAAACTGTTTTTT.